These 10 T cell receptor beta chains were all obtained from the same sample, sequenced in a study of blood T cell repertoires in COVID-19. Produced via immunoSEQ multiplex PCR; TCRdb's table is partial and in-frame only. The sample holds 85,000 to 95,000 clones, roughly nine tenths seen once. The sequencing sample was made of peripheral blood. The receptors come from a man between 60 and 75 years old with COVID-19, enrolled during active disease.

This chain joins TRBV11-3 and TRBJ2-3; 10 bases are a match to TRBD2. Trimming removed 1 base from V and 5 bases from J; junction bases left unmatched: 9. The CDR3 loop spans 17 amino acids. Per the germline V gene, CDR1 is SGHNT and CDR2 is YENEEA. CDR3 nucleotides: TGTGCCAGCAGCTTAGTACGGGCTAGCGGGAGTGGAGATACGCAGTATTTT. Translating gives CASSLVRASGSGDTQYF.

The chain is built from TRBV19 and TRBJ1-2; TRBD1 aligns across 7 bases. Germline assignment: CDR1 LNHDA and CDR2 SQIVND (reference sequence). The CDR3 spans 14 residues. The V segment lost 6 bases and the J segment 5 bases; nucleotides outside the gene matches: 9. CDR3 nucleotides: TGTGCCAGTAGACTGACAGGGCCGGGATATGGCTACACCTTC. It specifies CASRLTGPGYGYTF.

V usage is TRBV7-9 and J usage is TRBJ2-1, with 7 bases fitting TRBD1. The CDR3 loop spans 16 amino acids. Germline V CDR1 and CDR2: SEHNR, FQNEAQ (reference sequence). V shed 5 bases, J shed 0 bases, and the junction held 7 bases outside the gene matches. The CDR3 DNA reads as TGTGCCAGCAGCCCTGACAGGGTTAGCTCCTACAATGAGCAGTTCTTC. Translated: CASSPDRVSSYNEQFF.

The chain links TRBV7-9 to TRBJ2-1; D is uncertain. Trimming removed 3 bases from V and 10 bases from J, with 10 bases in between. CDR1 SEHNR and CDR2 FQNEAQ come from the germline V gene (reference sequence). CDR3 length: 12 residues. Written as DNA, the CDR3 is TGTGCCAGCAGCTTTAACCGAGGCGAGCAGTTCTTC. This encodes CASSFNRGEQFF. Full variable domain (missing parts from reference TRBV7-9 and TRBJ2-1): DTGVSQNPRHKITKRGQNVTFRCDPISEHNRLYWYRQTLGQGPEFLTYFQNEAQLEKSRLLSDRFSAERPKGSFSTLEIQRTEQGDSAMYLCASSFNRGEQFFGPGTRLTVL.

The rearrangement links TRBV2 to TRBJ1-2, with D unclear. The CDR3 spans 13 residues. Germline CDR1 SNHLY, CDR2 FYNNEI. Trimming took 3 bases from V and 0 from J, leaving 5 bases between them. The CDR3 spells CASSEAPNYGYTF. CDR3 DNA: TGTGCCAGCAGTGAGGCACCTAACTATGGCTACACCTTC. Supplemented by reference TRBV2 and TRBJ1-2, the full variable domain reads EPEVTQTPSHQVTQMGQEVILRCVPISNHLYFYWYRQILGQKVEFLVSFYNNEISEKSEIFDDQFSVERPDGSNFTLKIRSTKLEDSAMYFCASSEAPNYGYTFGSGTRLTVV.

The chain combines TRBV25-1 with TRBJ1-2; 10 bases match TRBD1. Unmatched junction bases numbered 9, after V lost 5 bases and J lost 3 bases. Germline-derived CDR1 and CDR2 are MGHDK and SYGVNS. The CDR3 spans 16 residues. This chain's CDR3 is CASSKQGTGAYYGYTF. In DNA, the CDR3 is TGTGCCAGCAGTAAACAAGGGACAGGGGCCTACTATGGCTACACCTTC.

The V gene is TRBV10-3, the J gene TRBJ1-5, with 9 positions matching TRBD1. V lost 3 bases, J lost 7 bases, and 4 bases stayed unmatched. The germline V gene has CDR1 ENHRY and CDR2 SYGVKD. CDR3 length: 14 residues. CDR3 loop: CAISDYRGHQPQHF. CDR3 nucleotide sequence: TGTGCCATCAGTGATTACAGGGGGCACCAGCCCCAGCATTTT.

The J gene is TRBJ2-7, the V gene TRBV13, with TRBD1 identical over 10 bases. The J segment lost 0 bases and the V segment lost 0 bases, leaving 2 bases of the junction unmatched. Germline CDR1 reads PRHDT; CDR2 reads FYEKMQ (reference sequence). This CDR3 comprises 16 residues. CDR3 DNA: TGTGCCAGCAGCTTAGGGGGGGACAGGGGCTCCTACGAGCAGTACTTC. Encoded protein: CASSLGGDRGSYEQYF.

This clone was observed once. The chain combines TRBV10-1 with TRBJ2-1; 7 nucleotides align to TRBD2. The V segment lost 4 bases and the J segment 3 bases; nucleotides outside the gene matches: 12. The CDR3 has 17 amino acids. Germline loops: CDR1 WNHNN, CDR2 SYGVQD (reference sequence). The CDR3 nucleotides are TGCGCCAGCAGTGGAGGCCCCGGGACTAACAACTACAATGAGCAGTTCTTC. It codes for CASSGGPGTNNYNEQFF.

The gene calls are TRBV10-3 and TRBJ1-5; a weak D match, TRBD1 (6 bases). The CDR3 length is 13 residues. The germline CDR1 and CDR2 sequences are ENHRY and SYGVKD. The germline V and J ends were trimmed by 6 bases and 6 bases, with 12 bases remaining between them. The CDR3 sequence: CAISGGGAQPQHF. In nucleotides, the CDR3 is TGTGCCATCAGCGGCGGGGGGGCTCAGCCCCAGCATTTT.